A few counts support the clone carrying this T cell receptor (beta chain). This sample was included in a study of OX40 agonist ivuxolimab in advanced cancers. Blood sampling took place at baseline, cycle 4 day 1, and cycle 7 day 1. Repertoires were generated with immunoSEQ multiplex PCR, while TCRdb's copy carries only in-frame clones and drops some. The table shows 77,000 or so clones, with approximately 78% occurring only once. Sequenced material: CD4+ or CD8+ T cells sorted from blood, taken in a trial of the OX40 agonist ivuxolimab. This TCR was sampled from an adult with an advanced solid tumor such as melanoma, head and neck, liver or kidney cancer.

CDR3 bases: TGCAGTGCTCTGCGGGGAAACACCATATATTTT. Its protein is CSALRGNTIYF. The chain carries TRBV20-1 and TRBJ1-3; D is unresolved. The germline V gene encodes CDR1 DFQATT and CDR2 SNEGSKA (reference sequence). The CDR3 runs to 11 residues. V lost 5 bases to trimming and J lost 4 bases, with 6 bases between them.